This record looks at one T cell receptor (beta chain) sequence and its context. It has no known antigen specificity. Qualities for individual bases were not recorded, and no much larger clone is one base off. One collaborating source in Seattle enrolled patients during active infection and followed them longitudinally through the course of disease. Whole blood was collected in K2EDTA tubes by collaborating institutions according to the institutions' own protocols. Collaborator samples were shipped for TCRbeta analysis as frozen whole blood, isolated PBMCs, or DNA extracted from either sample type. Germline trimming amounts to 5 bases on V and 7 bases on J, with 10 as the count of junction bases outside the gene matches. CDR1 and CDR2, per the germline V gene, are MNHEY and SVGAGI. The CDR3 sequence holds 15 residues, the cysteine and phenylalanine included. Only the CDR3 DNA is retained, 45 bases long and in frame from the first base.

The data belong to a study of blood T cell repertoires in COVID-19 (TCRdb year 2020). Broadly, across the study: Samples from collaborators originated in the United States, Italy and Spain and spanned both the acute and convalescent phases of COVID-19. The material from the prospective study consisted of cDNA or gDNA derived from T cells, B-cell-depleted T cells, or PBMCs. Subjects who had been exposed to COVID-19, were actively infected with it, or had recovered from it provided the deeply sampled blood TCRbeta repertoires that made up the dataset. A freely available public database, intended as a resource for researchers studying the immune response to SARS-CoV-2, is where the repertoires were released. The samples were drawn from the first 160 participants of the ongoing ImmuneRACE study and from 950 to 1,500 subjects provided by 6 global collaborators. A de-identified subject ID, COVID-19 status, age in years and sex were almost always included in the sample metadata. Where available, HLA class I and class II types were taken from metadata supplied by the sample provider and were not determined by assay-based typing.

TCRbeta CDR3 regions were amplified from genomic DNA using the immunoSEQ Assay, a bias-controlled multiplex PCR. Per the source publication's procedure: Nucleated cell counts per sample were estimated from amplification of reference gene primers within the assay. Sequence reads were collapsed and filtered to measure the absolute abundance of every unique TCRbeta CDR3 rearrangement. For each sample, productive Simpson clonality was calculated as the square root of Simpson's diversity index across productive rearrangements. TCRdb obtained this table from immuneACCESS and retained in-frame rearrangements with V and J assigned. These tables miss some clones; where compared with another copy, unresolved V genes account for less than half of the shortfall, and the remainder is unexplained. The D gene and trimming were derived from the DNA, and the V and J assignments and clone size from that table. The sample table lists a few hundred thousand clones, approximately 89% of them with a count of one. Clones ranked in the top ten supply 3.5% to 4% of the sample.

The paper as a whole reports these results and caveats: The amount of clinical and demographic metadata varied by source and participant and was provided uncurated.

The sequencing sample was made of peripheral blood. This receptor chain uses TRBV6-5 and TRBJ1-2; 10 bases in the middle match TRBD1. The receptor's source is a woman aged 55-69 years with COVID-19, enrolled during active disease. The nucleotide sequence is TGTGCCAGCAGTCCCGACAGGGGGCGACGGGGTGGCTACACCTTC. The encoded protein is CASSPDRGRRGGYTF.